This T cell receptor (beta chain) derives from a study of blood T cells in healthy people across ages. A J-beta primer mix and a sample-barcoded 5' primer were used in a second PCR of about 7 to 12 cycles. TCRdb passed the 5' RACE reads through MiXCR, listing each CDR3 protein once. Of about 1.1 million distinct CDR3 sequences in the sample, more than 30% were seen once. The CDR3 totals 13 residues. From germline, CDR1 is SGHRS and CDR2 YFSETQ. This clonotype was detected only once. Healthy Caucasians from Russia aged 6 to 90 served as donors. Material for sequencing was blood. The sequence came from a man younger than 30 in good health. V is TRBV5-1 and J is TRBJ2-7; no reliable D call. The DNA end favors TRBJ2-5, so the J call may be wrong. As DNA, the CDR3 is TGCGCCAGCAGCTTAGTATACGAGGAGACCCAGTACTTC. This codes for CASSLVYEETQYF.